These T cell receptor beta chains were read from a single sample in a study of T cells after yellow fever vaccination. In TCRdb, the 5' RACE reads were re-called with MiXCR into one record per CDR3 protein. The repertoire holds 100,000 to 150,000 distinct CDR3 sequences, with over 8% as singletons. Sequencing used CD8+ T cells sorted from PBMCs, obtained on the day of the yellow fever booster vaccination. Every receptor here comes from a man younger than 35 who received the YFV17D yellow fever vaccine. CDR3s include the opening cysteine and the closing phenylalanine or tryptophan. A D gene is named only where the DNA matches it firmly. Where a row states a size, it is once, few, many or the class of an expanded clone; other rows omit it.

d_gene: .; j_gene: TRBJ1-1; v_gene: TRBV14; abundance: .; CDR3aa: CASSRSLGNTEAFF; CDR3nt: TGTGCCAGCAGCCGAAGTCTGGGAAACACTGAAGCTTTCTTT
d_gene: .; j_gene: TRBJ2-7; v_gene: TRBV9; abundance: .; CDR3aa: CASSAAYPNYEQYF; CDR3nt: TGTGCCAGCAGCGCGGCCTACCCGAACTACGAGCAGTACTTC
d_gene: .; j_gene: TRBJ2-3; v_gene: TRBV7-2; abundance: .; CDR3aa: CASSFGATDTQYF; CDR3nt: TGTGCCAGCAGCTTCGGGGCCACAGATACGCAGTATTTT
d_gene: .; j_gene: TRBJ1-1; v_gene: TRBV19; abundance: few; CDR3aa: CASSTNLNTEAFF; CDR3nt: TGTGCCAGTAGTACCAACCTCAACACTGAAGCTTTCTTT
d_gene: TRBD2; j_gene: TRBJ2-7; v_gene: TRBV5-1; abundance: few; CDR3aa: CASSLVQRGDEQYF; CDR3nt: TGCGCCAGCAGCTTGGTGCAGCGGGGGGACGAGCAGTACTTC
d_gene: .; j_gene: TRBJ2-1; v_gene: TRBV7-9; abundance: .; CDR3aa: CASRLTTDPYF; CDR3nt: TGTGCCAGCAGACTAACGACAGACCCTTACTTC
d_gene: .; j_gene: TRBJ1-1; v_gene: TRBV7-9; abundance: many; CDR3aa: CASSLPGLGMNTEAFF; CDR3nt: TGTGCCAGCAGCTTACCTGGGCTGGGCATGAACACTGAAGCTTTCTTT
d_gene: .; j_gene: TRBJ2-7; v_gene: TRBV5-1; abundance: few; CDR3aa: CASSLQTGGSYEQYF; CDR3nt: TGCGCCAGCAGTCTCCAGACAGGTGGATCCTACGAGCAGTACTTC
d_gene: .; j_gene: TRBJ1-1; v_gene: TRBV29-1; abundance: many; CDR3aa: CSVGSMNTEAFF; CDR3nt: TGCAGCGTTGGGAGCATGAACACTGAAGCTTTCTTT
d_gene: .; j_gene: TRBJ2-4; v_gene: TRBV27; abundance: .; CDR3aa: CASSPGPLTKNIQYF; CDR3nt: TGTGCCAGCAGTCCCGGGCCGTTGACCAAAAACATTCAGTACTTC
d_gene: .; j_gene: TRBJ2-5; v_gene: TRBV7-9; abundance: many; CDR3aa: CASSFVQGSQETQYF; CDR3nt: TGTGCCAGCAGCTTCGTACAGGGTAGTCAAGAGACCCAGTACTTC
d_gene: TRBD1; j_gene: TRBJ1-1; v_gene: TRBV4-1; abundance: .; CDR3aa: CASSLRQGYTEAFF; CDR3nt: TGCGCCAGCAGCCTAAGACAGGGGTACACTGAAGCTTTCTTT
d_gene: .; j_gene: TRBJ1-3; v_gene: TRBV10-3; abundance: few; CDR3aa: CATSGLGIYF; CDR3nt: TGTGCCACATCAGGTTTGGGCATATATTTT
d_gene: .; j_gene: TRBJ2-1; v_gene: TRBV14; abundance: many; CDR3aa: CASSPSGIYNEQFF; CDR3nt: TGTGCCAGCAGCCCATCGGGTATCTACAATGAGCAGTTCTTC
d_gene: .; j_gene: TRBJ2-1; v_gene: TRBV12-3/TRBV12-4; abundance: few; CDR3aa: CASTAGLSIYNEQFF; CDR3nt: TGTGCCAGCACCGCGGGCCTGTCGATCTACAATGAGCAGTTCTTC
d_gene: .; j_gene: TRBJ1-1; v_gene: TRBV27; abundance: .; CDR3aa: CASSTTSRGTEAFF; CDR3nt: TGTGCCAGCAGTACGACTTCCCGGGGCACTGAAGCTTTCTTT
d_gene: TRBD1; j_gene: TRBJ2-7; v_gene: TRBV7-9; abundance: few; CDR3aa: CASGGQGASEQYF; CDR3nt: TGTGCCAGCGGGGGACAGGGGGCATCCGAGCAGTACTTC
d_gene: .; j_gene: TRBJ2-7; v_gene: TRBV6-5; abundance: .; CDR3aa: CASGMGRSYEQYF; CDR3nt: TGTGCCAGCGGTATGGGACGGAGCTACGAGCAGTACTTC
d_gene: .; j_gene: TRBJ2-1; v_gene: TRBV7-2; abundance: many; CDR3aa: CASSPLAGKGTEQFF; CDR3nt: TGTGCCAGCAGCCCCCTTGCGGGGAAGGGTACTGAGCAGTTCTTC
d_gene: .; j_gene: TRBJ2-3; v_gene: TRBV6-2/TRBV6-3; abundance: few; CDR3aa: CASSKYPSRTDTQYF; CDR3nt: TGTGCCAGCAGTAAGTACCCGAGCCGCACAGATACGCAGTATTTT
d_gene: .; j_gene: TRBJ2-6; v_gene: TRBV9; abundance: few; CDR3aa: CASSVEGESSGANVLTF; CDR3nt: TGTGCCAGCAGCGTAGAGGGAGAGAGCTCTGGGGCCAACGTCCTGACTTTC
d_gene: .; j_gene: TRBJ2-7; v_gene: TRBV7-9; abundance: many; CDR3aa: CASSESSVPVEQYF; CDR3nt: TGTGCCAGCAGCGAAAGTAGTGTACCTGTCGAGCAGTACTTC
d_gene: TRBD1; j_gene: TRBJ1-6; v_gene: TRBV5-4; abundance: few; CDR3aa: CASSSDWDRYSPLHF; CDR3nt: TGTGCCAGCAGCTCCGATTGGGACAGATATTCACCCCTCCACTTT
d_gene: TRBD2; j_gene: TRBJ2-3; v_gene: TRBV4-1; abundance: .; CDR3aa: CASSQKQTSGGTDTQYF; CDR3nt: TGCGCCAGCAGCCAAAAACAGACTAGCGGGGGCACAGATACGCAGTATTTT
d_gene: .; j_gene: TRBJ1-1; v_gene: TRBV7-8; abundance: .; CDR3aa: CASSYGILEQEAFF; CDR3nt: TGTGCCAGCAGCTATGGTATCCTAGAACAGGAAGCTTTCTTT
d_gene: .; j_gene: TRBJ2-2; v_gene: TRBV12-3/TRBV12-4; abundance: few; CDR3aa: CASSLGASDTGELFF; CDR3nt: TGTGCCAGCAGTTTAGGGGCTAGCGACACCGGGGAGCTGTTTTTT
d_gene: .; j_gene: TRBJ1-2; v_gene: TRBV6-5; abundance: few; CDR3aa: CASSDSLYGYTF; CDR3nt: TGTGCCAGCAGTGACAGTCTCTATGGCTACACCTTC
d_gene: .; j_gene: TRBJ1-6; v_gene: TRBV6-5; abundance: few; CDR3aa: CASSYGAGDSPLHF; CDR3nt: TGTGCCAGCAGTTACGGGGCGGGGGATTCACCCCTCCACTTT
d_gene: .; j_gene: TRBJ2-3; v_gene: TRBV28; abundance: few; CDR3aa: CASSSKPVPQGHFTDTQYF; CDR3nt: TGTGCCAGCAGTTCCAAGCCAGTACCACAGGGACATTTCACAGATACGCAGTATTTT
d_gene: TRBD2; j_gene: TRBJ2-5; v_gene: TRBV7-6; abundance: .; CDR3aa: CASSLGGGDVETQYF; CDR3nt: TGTGCCAGCAGCTTAGGGGGAGGGGACGTAGAGACCCAGTACTTC
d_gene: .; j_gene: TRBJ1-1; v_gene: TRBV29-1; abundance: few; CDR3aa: CSVPVRGEAFF; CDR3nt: TGCAGCGTGCCAGTTCGGGGAGAAGCTTTCTTT
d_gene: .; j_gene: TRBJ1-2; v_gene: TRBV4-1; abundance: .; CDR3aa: CASTLSHRPEGYTF; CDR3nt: TGCGCCAGCACCCTCAGTCACCGCCCGGAGGGCTACACCTTC
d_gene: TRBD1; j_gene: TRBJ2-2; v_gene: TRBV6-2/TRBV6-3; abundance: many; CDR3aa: CASSTTGGGTGELFF; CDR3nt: TGTGCCAGCAGCACGACAGGGGGCGGTACCGGGGAGCTGTTTTTT
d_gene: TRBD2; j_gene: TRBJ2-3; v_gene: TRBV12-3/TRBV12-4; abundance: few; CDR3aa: CASRGLAGGQDTQYF; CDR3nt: TGTGCCAGCAGGGGACTAGCGGGGGGGCAAGATACGCAGTATTTT
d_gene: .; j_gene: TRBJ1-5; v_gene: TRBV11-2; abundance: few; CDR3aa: CASSLTIRGNQPQHF; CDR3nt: TGTGCCAGCAGCTTGACGATCCGGGGAAATCAGCCCCAGCATTTT
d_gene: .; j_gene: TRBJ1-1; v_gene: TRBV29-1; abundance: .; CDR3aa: CSVAGEAFF; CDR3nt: TGCAGCGTTGCTGGTGAAGCTTTCTTT
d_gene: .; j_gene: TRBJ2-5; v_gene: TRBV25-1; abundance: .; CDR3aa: CASSVGVRETQYF; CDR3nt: TGTGCCAGCAGTGTGGGGGTCAGAGAGACCCAGTACTTC
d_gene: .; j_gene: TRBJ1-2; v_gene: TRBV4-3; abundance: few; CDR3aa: CASSRTGAINYGYTF; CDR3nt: TGCGCCAGCAGCCGAACCGGGGCGATTAACTATGGCTACACCTTC
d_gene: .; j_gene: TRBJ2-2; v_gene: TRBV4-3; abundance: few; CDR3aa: CASSQVGMAGELFF; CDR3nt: TGCGCCAGCAGCCAAGTTGGTATGGCCGGGGAGCTGTTTTTT
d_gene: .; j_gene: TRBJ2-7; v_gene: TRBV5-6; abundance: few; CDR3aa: CASSLKRYEQYF; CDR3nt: TGTGCCAGCAGCTTGAAAAGGTACGAGCAGTACTTC
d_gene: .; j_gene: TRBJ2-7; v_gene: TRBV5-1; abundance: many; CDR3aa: CASSLARAGSHYEQYF; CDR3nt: TGCGCCAGCAGCTTGGCCCGGGCAGGGAGTCACTACGAGCAGTACTTC
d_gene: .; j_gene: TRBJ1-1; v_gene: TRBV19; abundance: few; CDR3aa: CASSPDPGPVTEAFF; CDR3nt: TGTGCCAGTAGTCCTGACCCGGGACCGGTCACTGAAGCTTTCTTT
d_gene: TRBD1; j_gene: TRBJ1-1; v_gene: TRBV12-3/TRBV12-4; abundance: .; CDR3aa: CASSLTTGGSEAFF; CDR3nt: TGTGCCAGCAGTTTAACGACAGGGGGCAGTGAAGCTTTCTTT
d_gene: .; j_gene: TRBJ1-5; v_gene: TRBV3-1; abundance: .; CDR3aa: CASSQGAKRNQPQHF; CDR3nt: TGTGCCAGCAGCCAAGGGGCGAAGCGCAATCAGCCCCAGCATTTT
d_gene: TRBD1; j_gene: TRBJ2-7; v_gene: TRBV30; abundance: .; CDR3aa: CAWSWTGDKDEQYF; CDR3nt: TGTGCCTGGAGCTGGACAGGGGATAAGGACGAGCAGTACTTC
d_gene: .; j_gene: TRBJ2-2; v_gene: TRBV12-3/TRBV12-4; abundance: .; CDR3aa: CASTFRVTSGELFF; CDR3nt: TGTGCCAGCACCTTCCGCGTAACTTCCGGGGAGCTGTTTTTT
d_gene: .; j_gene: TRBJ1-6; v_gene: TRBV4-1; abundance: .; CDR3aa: CASSDRLQGADNSPLHF; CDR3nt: TGCGCCAGCAGCGACAGACTTCAGGGAGCTGATAATTCACCCCTCCACTTT
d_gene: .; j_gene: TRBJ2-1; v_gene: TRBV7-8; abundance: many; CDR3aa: CASSLDSDEQFF; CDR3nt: TGTGCCAGCAGCCTCGACTCTGATGAGCAGTTCTTC
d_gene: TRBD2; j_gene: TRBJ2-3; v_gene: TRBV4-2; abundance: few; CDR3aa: CASSQVSGLAGASGDTQYF; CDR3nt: TGTGCCAGCAGCCAAGTCTCTGGACTAGCGGGGGCCTCCGGAGATACGCAGTATTTT
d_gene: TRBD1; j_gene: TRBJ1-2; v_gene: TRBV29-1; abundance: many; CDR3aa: CSVEDREGGYTF; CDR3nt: TGCAGCGTCGAGGACAGGGAAGGTGGCTACACCTTC
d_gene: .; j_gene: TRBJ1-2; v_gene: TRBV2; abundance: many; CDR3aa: CASSAGGGYGYTF; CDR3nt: TGTGCCAGCAGTGCGGGGGGTGGCTATGGCTACACCTTC
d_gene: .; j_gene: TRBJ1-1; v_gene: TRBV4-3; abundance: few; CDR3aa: CASSQENQGMSTEAFF; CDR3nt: TGCGCCAGCAGCCAAGAGAACCAGGGAATGAGTACTGAAGCTTTCTTT